This passage covers 20 T cell receptor beta chains from one sample sequenced in a study of beta chain features in type 1 diabetes. As every portion of the isolated RNA was reverse transcribed, the sequencing read expressed TCRB transcripts. TCRdb's copy holds only in-frame clones and misses some; the assay was immunoSEQ multiplex PCR. In the table there are roughly 450,000 clones, approximately 15% of which are singletons. The sample was naive CD4+ T cells from blood. The receptors originated from a man aged 25 to 40 in good health.

The chain joins TRBV30 to TRBJ2-7; a weak D match, TRBD2 (6 bases). V was pared by 3 bases and J by 6 bases, with 15 bases between. This CDR3 contains 13 residues. Germline V gives CDR1 GTSNPN, CDR2 SVGIG (reference sequence). In nucleotides, the CDR3 is TGTGCCTGGAGGCTCGGGGGAGGAGGCGAGCAGTACGTC. Its translation: CAWRLGGGGEQYV.

The chain is built from TRBV4-1 and TRBJ2-1; TRBD2 might be the D (6 bases). With 1 base removed from V and 14 bases from J, the gap between germline ends came to 24 bases. The CDR3 has 16 residues. The V gene's germline CDR1 is MGHRA and CDR2 YSYEKL. DNA of the CDR3: TGCGCCAGCAGCCAAGGGCCCCTCGCGACTAGTTTTCGTGAGTTCTTC. Translation gives CASSQGPLATSFREFF.

This clone was counted ten times or more. CDR3 sequence reads: CSVAVAGNQETQYF. The CDR3 nucleotides read TGCAGCGTTGCCGTAGCGGGTAACCAAGAGACCCAGTACTTC. V is TRBV29-1 and J is TRBJ2-5; the match to TRBD2 covers 7 bases. The CDR3 loop spans 14 amino acids. J was trimmed by 0 bases and V by 4 bases; bases with no gene match: 5. Germline V gene data show CDR1 as SQVTM and CDR2 as ANQGSEA.

The J gene is TRBJ2-1, the V gene TRBV7-2, with D unresolved. Trimming removed 5 bases from V and 0 bases from J, with 11 bases in between. Germline assignment: CDR1 SGHTA and CDR2 FQGNSA. The CDR3 length is 15 residues. This CDR3 is CASSPMTGSYNEQFF. The CDR3 DNA sequence: TGTGCCAGCAGCCCAATGACGGGCTCCTACAATGAGCAGTTCTTC.

The chain uses TRBV7-9 and TRBJ2-7; TRBD2 is a possible D gene (6 bases). Germline V gives CDR1 SEHNR, CDR2 FQNEAQ (reference sequence). The V end was cut by 2 bases, the J end by 2 bases, with 22 bases between. The CDR3 runs 18 residues. CDR3 protein: CASSLIPGGGVGPYEQYV. The CDR3 DNA is TGTGCCAGCAGCTTAATACCCGGGGGAGGAGTCGGTCCCTACGAGCAGTACGTC.

The chain links TRBV9 to TRBJ2-5; 9 bases agree with TRBD1. Trimming took 3 bases from V and 4 from J; bases not matched to a gene: 1. The CDR3 sequence is 13 residues long. CDR1 and CDR2 from the germline V gene are SGDLS and YYNGEE. The CDR3 here is CASSATGGETQYF. The CDR3, as DNA: TGTGCCAGCAGCGCGACAGGGGGAGAGACCCAGTACTTC.

The rearrangement links TRBV7-6 to TRBJ2-3; D gene unclear. CDR3 length equals 12 residues. V shed 5 bases and J shed 5 bases, with 8 bases lying between them. Germline CDR1 SGHVS, CDR2 FNYEAQ. Here the CDR3 reads CASSHARDTQYF. CDR3 DNA: TGTGCCAGCAGCCACGCCAGAGATACGCAGTATTTT.

This clone has only a few counts. The chain employs TRBV4-1 and TRBJ2-5; D ambiguous. The CDR3 is 13 residues long. Germline-derived CDR1 and CDR2 are MGHRA and YSYEKL. Trimming removed 1 base at V and 7 bases at J, with 10 bases between. CDR3: CASSQVVVGTQYF. The CDR3 DNA reads as TGCGCCAGCAGCCAAGTAGTTGTTGGGACCCAGTACTTC.

The chain links TRBV5-4 to TRBJ2-1, with a tentative D call TRBD1 (5 bases). CDR3 length equals 15 residues. V was clipped by 5 bases and J by 2 bases, with 14 bases between them. CDR1 is SGHNT, CDR2 YYREEE, per germline (reference sequence). CDR3 DNA sequence: TGTGCCAGCAGACCAGGGCAGGCGCCCTACAATGAGCAGTTCTTC. Its protein is CASRPGQAPYNEQFF.

This clone showed up just a few times. The J gene is TRBJ2-7, the V gene TRBV30; possible D gene TRBD2, 6 bases. There are 14 residues in the CDR3. V was cut by 2 bases and J by 0 bases, with 11 bases left in between. In germline, CDR1 is GTSNPN, CDR2 SVGIG (reference sequence). CDR3 in DNA: TGTGCCTGGAGTCTGGGGGGTAGCTCCTACGAGCAGTACGTC. Translation gives CAWSLGGSSYEQYV.

There are many counts of this clone. The same CDR3 arises from other DNA sequences in this sample as well. V is TRBV7-9 and J is TRBJ2-1, with D possibly matching TRBD2 (6 bases). Looked up from germline, CDR1 is SEHNR and CDR2 is FQNEAQ (reference sequence). This CDR3 has 14 amino acids. V was pared by 1 base and J by 5 bases, with 9 bases between. The CDR3 loop is CASSLVLADNEQFF. For the CDR3, the DNA is TGTGCCAGCAGCTTAGTACTAGCAGACAATGAGCAGTTCTTC.

A few counts support this clone. The rearrangement uses TRBV29-1 and TRBJ2-7; 8 bases are a match to TRBD1. This CDR3 has 12 residues. Germline trimming cut 7 bases from V and 1 base from J; bases unmatched to any gene: 3. Germline lookup yields CDR1 SQVTM and CDR2 ANQGSEA. CDR3 amino acids: CSGRTGSYEQYF. The CDR3 DNA is TGCAGCGGAAGGACAGGGTCCTACGAGCAGTACTTC.

This chain uses TRBV9 with TRBJ1-2; TRBD1 is a possible D gene (5 bases). This CDR3 contains 15 residues. V was trimmed by 0 bases and J by 2 bases, leaving 11 bases between them. In germline, CDR1 is SGDLS, CDR2 YYNGEE. The CDR3 DNA is TGTGCCAGCAGCGTAGGAGCAGGGAGAAACTATGGCTACACCTTC. It codes for CASSVGAGRNYGYTF.

The V gene is TRBV29-1, the J gene TRBJ2-1; 8 nucleotides align to TRBD2. Germline CDR1 reads SQVTM; CDR2 reads ANQGSEA. The V and J ends lost 5 bases and 13 bases, in that order; junction bases with no gene match: 19. This CDR3 has 15 residues. Here the CDR3 reads CSVREGGLRLAGQFF. The CDR3 DNA follows: TGCAGCGTTCGCGAGGGGGGGTTAAGGCTAGCGGGTCAGTTCTTC.

This clone was detected many times. The chain links TRBV10-3 to TRBJ2-7, with D possibly matching TRBD1 (5 bases). CDR3 length: 12 amino acids. The germline V gene has CDR1 ENHRY and CDR2 SYGVKD. V gave up 6 bases and J gave up 3 bases, with 9 bases separating them. CDR3 nucleotide sequence: TGTGCCATCAGGGCCGACAGCTACGAGCAGTACTTC. This codes for CAIRADSYEQYF.

The rearrangement uses TRBV30 and TRBJ2-5; the match to TRBD1 covers 10 bases. Germline V lookup: CDR1 GTSNPN, CDR2 SVGIG (reference sequence). The CDR3 covers 14 residues. After removal of 3 bases from V and 2 bases from J, the junction contained 3 bases not matched to a gene. CDR3 sequence (DNA): TGTGCCTGGAGCAGACAGGGGGCTCAAGAGACCCAGTACTTC. This sequence encodes CAWSRQGAQETQYF.

This clone was detected a few times. The chain has TRBV18 and TRBJ2-1; D gene uncertain. The V gene lost 3 bases and the J gene lost 11 bases, with 11 bases spanning the gap. The CDR3 runs to 12 residues. Germline-derived CDR1 and CDR2 are KGHSH and LQKENI. This CDR3 reads CASSPSTPQQFF. In DNA form, the CDR3 reads TGTGCCAGCTCACCTTCCACGCCCCAGCAGTTCTTC.

The rearrangement joins TRBV5-1 to TRBJ2-7, with TRBD2 as a possible D gene (6 bases). V lost 0 bases and J lost 0, with 7 bases in between. Germline-derived CDR1 and CDR2 are SGHRS and YFSETQ. The CDR3 extends over 14 amino acids. CDR3 amino acids: CASSLDGSSYEQYV. The CDR3 nucleotides are TGCGCCAGCAGCTTGGACGGGAGCTCCTACGAGCAGTACGTC.

This clone has just a few counts. The chain is built from TRBV28 and TRBJ1-4; TRBD1 matches 7 bases. The germline V gene encodes CDR1 MDHEN and CDR2 SYDVKM. This CDR3 is built from 14 residues. J gave up 5 bases and V 5 bases, and 5 bases lay outside the gene matches. The CDR3 is CASSPTGRNEKLFF. CDR3 nucleotide sequence: TGTGCCAGCAGTCCGACAGGGCGGAATGAAAAACTGTTTTTT.

The chain has TRBV20-1 and TRBJ2-1; possible D gene TRBD1, 6 bases. The CDR3 spans 11 residues. Germline CDR1 and CDR2: DFQATT and SNEGSKA (reference sequence). The V and J ends lost 8 bases and 6 bases respectively, with 11 bases between them. CDR3 loop: CSSLQGNEQFF. The CDR3 coding sequence is TGCAGTTCGTTACAGGGCAATGAGCAGTTCTTC.